This record covers a single T cell receptor (beta chain). It has no known antigen specificity. The instrument was a NextSeq 550. The Human TCR Profiling Kit (MiLaboratory) was used to make UMI-labeled 5' RACE TRB cDNA libraries. The full amount of extracted RNA was used for cDNA synthesis, and the full amount of resulting cDNA was used for PCR amplification. Libraries were prepared in parallel with an identical number of PCR cycles. The authors' analysis ran thus. MIGEC and MiXCR extracted about 50,000 +/- 10,000 unique UMI-labeled TRB cDNA molecules per library, requiring at least two reads per UMI. Each library averaged around 40,000 +/- 10,000 functional in-frame TRB CDR3 nucleotide clonotypes without stop codons. After downsampling to 5000 UMI-labeled TRB molecules per sample, diversity metrics such as normalized Shannon-Wiener and Chao1 were calculated in VDJtools. VDJtools was used to calculate clonotype-size-weighted physicochemical properties of the central five CDR3 residues, namely interaction energy, strength, volume and Kidera factor 4. The reads went through TCRdb reprocessing, and each CDR3 protein sequence gets one entry with no DNA. It is TCRdb's table, rather than the study itself, that gives the V and J calls and clone size. The sample's own table lists about 41,000 distinct CDR3 sequences. The ten largest make up around 1.9% of the sample.

Each CD8+ T cell subset was flow-sorted in triplicate, with 300,000 cells per subset placed directly into RLT lysis buffer. To keep memory contaminants out, a stringent definition of naive CD8+ T cells was applied: CD45RO-CCR7+CD27+CD95-. Peripheral blood mononuclear cells were isolated from buffy coats by standard density gradient centrifugation. Naive CXCR3-negative and CXCR3-positive CD8+ T cells were flow-sorted on a FACSAria III. Total RNA was extracted from sorted cells using an RNeasy Mini Kit. The data originate from a study of CXCR3-negative and CXCR3-positive naive CD8 T cells (dated by TCRdb to between 2018 and 2021). In the study overall: In total, about 150 million TRB reads were obtained, corresponding to roughly 1.5 +/- 0.3 million reads per library. Diversity and physicochemical repertoire analyses covered eleven to twelve donors pooled from two independent experiments. Naive subsets from a handful of donors and memory cells from 3 donors were included in the TRBV-TRBJ cluster analysis.

The investigation overall reported the following: Freshly isolated PBMCs were used for most assays because CXCR3 expression went down partially after cryopreservation. Within the same donor, TRBV-TRBJ usage looked similar between naive CXCR3-negative and CXCR3-positive cells, but memory cells had distinct patterns. Because surface CD5, which has been linked to self-reactivity in mice, was comparable between naive subsets, TCR interaction strength was also inferred from TRB CDR3 physicochemical properties. TRB CDR3s from CXCR3-positive naive cells showed higher hydrophobicity (lower Kidera factor 4), lower energy, and higher strength and volume indices than CXCR3-negative naive cells. Both naive subsets had comparably high repertoire diversity, while memory CD8+ T cells had much lower repertoire diversity.

The sequence came from a human donor in good health. Some clones in this sample may be carry-over from other donors' samples. The specimen was naive CXCR3- CD8+ T cells from blood. The cell subset or site tag for this specimen amounts to: CD45RO-CCR7+CD27+CD95- naive CD8+ T cells lacking CXCR3 (TNR3-).

The CDR3 sequence is CASSLAESVEQYF. The chain is assembled from TRBV11-1 and TRBJ2-7. The germline V gene (reference sequence) provides CDR1 SGHAT and CDR2 FQDESV. The CDR3 runs 13 amino acids, cysteine and phenylalanine included. Nucleotide data are not available.